This TCR beta chain was observed in a study of immune cell composition in non-small cell lung cancer. Study-level information: Most cases were lung adenocarcinoma or squamous cell carcinoma.

Only in-frame clones appear in the TCRdb table, and some are missing; sequencing was by immunoSEQ multiplex PCR. Found here are about 6,800 clones, 84% of them singletons; the top ten hold 12%. V shed 1 base and J shed 8 bases, with 17 bases lying between them. This CDR3 has 15 amino acids. Germline CDR1 is MGHRA and CDR2 is YSYEKL. The normal lung sample lay at least 3 cm, and maximally far, from the tumour. Specimen: non-adjacent lung tissue. The J gene is TRBJ1-2, the V gene TRBV4-1, with D unresolved. The clonotype comes from a human donor with non-small cell lung cancer. The CDR3, as DNA: TGCGCCAGCAGCCAAGGGAGCCGACCTTTAGTGGGCTACACCTTC. It codes for CASSQGSRPLVGYTF.